The 26 T cell receptor beta chains in this list originate from one sample, sequenced in a study of blood T cell repertoires in COVID-19. Using immunoSEQ multiplex PCR, the repertoire was profiled, and TCRdb retains in-frame clones only, with some absent. This table has over 200,000 clones, more than 80% appearing once. Sequencing was carried out using PBMCs or T cells enriched from blood (not recorded which). The receptors come from a man in his 60s who had recovered from COVID-19.

The chain uses TRBV7-9 and TRBJ1-1, with D hard to call. The germline gives CDR1 SEHNR, CDR2 FQNEAQ (reference sequence). V was cut by 2 bases and J by 1 base, with 5 bases left in between. The CDR3 runs to 13 residues. Written as DNA, the CDR3 is TGTGCCAGCAGCTTACGCGGGAACACTGAAGCTTTCTTT. Protein: CASSLRGNTEAFF.

As concerns this clone: The sample carries other DNA sequences with the same CDR3. This rearrangement joins TRBV7-9 to TRBJ1-2; 8 bases line up with TRBD1. Germline values: CDR1 SEHNR, CDR2 FQNEAQ (reference sequence). This CDR3 comprises 16 residues. V shed 1 base, J shed 2 bases, and the junction held 6 bases outside the gene matches. The DNA of the CDR3 is TGTGCCAGCAGCTTAGGATCAGGGGGCTCGAACTATGGCTACACCTTC. The encoded protein is CASSLGSGGSNYGYTF.

The V and J genes are TRBV7-2 and TRBJ1-5, with 7 nucleotides matching TRBD1. From germline, CDR1 is SGHTA and CDR2 FQGNSA. V lost 2 bases, J lost 3 bases, and 4 bases stayed unmatched. The CDR3 consists of 15 residues. CDR3 amino acids: CASSLLTGANQPQHF. DNA for the CDR3: TGTGCCAGCAGCTTATTAACAGGGGCCAATCAGCCCCAGCATTTT.

The chain has TRBV11-2 and TRBJ2-3; 10 bases line up with TRBD2. The length of the CDR3 is 16 residues. V was pared by 0 bases and J by 2 bases, with 2 bases of the junction left unmatched. Germline CDR1 and CDR2: SGHAT and FQNNGV. CDR3 loop: CASSLDSGGNTDTQYF. DNA of the CDR3: TGTGCCAGCAGCTTAGATAGCGGGGGGAACACAGATACGCAGTATTTT.

The CDR3 loop reads CASRDRNNSPLHF. Written as DNA, the CDR3 is TGTGCCAGCAGGGACAGGAATAATTCACCCCTCCACTTT. The J gene is TRBJ1-6, the V gene TRBV12-3 or TRBV12-4; TRBD1 matches at 7 bases. V was pared by 6 bases and J by 5 bases, with 1 base of the junction left unmatched. The CDR3 loop spans 13 amino acids.

V and J are TRBV19 and TRBJ1-4, with D perhaps TRBD1 (6 bases). The CDR3 loop spans 15 amino acids. The germline V gene encodes CDR1 LNHDA and CDR2 SQIVND (reference sequence). Trimming stripped 9 bases from V and 7 bases from J, with 21 bases between. The CDR3 DNA sequence: TGTGCCAGCCTAGCCGACGGACAGAAGATTGAAAAACTGTTTTTT. Its protein is CASLADGQKIEKLFF.

The rearrangement joins TRBV6-5 to TRBJ1-5, with 8 bases matching TRBD1. J gave up 7 bases and V 6 bases, and 11 bases lay outside the gene matches. Looked up from germline, CDR1 is MNHEY and CDR2 is SVGAGI. CDR3 size: 15 residues. The CDR3 DNA is TGTGCCAGCAGCCTTAACCAGGGGGCCGGCCAGCCCCAGCATTTT. It yields the protein CASSLNQGAGQPQHF.

V and J are TRBV5-1 and TRBJ1-1, with TRBD1 matching over 8 bases. J lost 4 bases, V lost 4 bases, and 9 bases had no gene match. CDR1 is SGHRS, CDR2 YFSETQ, per germline. The CDR3 runs to 15 residues. The DNA for the CDR3 is TGCGCCAGCAGCGGCCGACAGGGGATGAGCACTGAAGCTTTCTTT. Translated: CASSGRQGMSTEAFF.

The chain carries TRBV11-3 and TRBJ2-1, with TRBD2 as a possible D gene (6 bases). This CDR3 is 12 amino acids long. CDR1 SGHNT and CDR2 YENEEA come from the germline V gene. The ends were cut back, 3 bases at V and 10 bases at J, with 10 bases in the middle. The DNA of the CDR3 is TGTGCCAGCAGCTTCCGGGGGAAGGAGCAGTTCTTC. This sequence encodes CASSFRGKEQFF.

CDR3 residues: CASRLAIQRGTTSTDTQYF. CDR3 DNA: TGTGCAAGTCGCTTAGCGATCCAGCGGGGGACAACTAGCACAGATACGCAGTATTTT. The V and J genes are TRBV12-2 and TRBJ2-3; the D segment call TRBD2 is taken from the table without a DNA check. TRBV12-2 is marked as a pseudogene. CDR3 length equals 19 residues.

V and J are TRBV29-1 and TRBJ2-7; D is possibly TRBD1 (5 bases). Trimming pared 6 bases from V and 0 bases from J, leaving 12 bases between. This CDR3 has 13 amino acids. CDR1 SQVTM and CDR2 ANQGSEA come from the germline V gene. In DNA, the CDR3 is TGCAGCGTGAAGACAGTGAGCTCCTACGAGCAGTACTTC. As protein: CSVKTVSSYEQYF.

CDR3 sequence: CASSLGDIVRETQYF. DNA of the CDR3: TGTGCCAGCAGCTTGGGAGACATAGTTCGAGAGACCCAGTACTTC. V usage is TRBV5-8 and J usage is TRBJ2-5, with no clear D. V was pared by 0 bases and J by 4 bases, with 13 bases between. This CDR3 region has 15 residues. Germline CDR1 is SGHTS and CDR2 is YDEGEE.

The chain employs TRBV11-3 and TRBJ2-5, with 8 bases fitting TRBD1. The V and J ends lost 5 bases and 2 bases, in that order; junction bases with no gene match: 7. The V gene's germline CDR1 is SGHNT and CDR2 YENEEA. This CDR3 has 15 residues. Here the CDR3 reads CASSADRGLQETQYF. CDR3 nucleotides: TGTGCCAGCAGCGCAGACAGGGGTCTTCAAGAGACCCAGTACTTC. Together with reference TRBV11-3 and TRBJ2-5, the CDR3 gives the full variable domain: EAGVVQSPRYKIIEKKQPVAFWCNPISGHNTLYWYLQNLGQGPELLIRYENEEAVDDSQLPKDRFSAERLKGVDSTLKIQPAELGDSAVYLCASSADRGLQETQYFGPGTRLLVL.

This chain joins TRBV2 and TRBJ1-1, with 9 bases aligning to TRBD1. The CDR3 loop spans 13 amino acids. Germline V gives CDR1 SNHLY, CDR2 FYNNEI. V shed 6 bases, J shed 7 bases, and the junction held 6 bases outside the gene matches. The CDR3 spells CASRGTGLDEAFF. For the CDR3, the DNA is TGTGCCAGCAGGGGGACAGGGTTGGATGAAGCTTTCTTT.

The rearrangement links TRBV24-1 to TRBJ2-3; D is perhaps TRBD2 (7 bases). CDR3 length equals 20 residues. The V end lost 9 bases, the J end lost 2 bases, and 32 bases lay between the germline ends. CDR1 KGHDR and CDR2 SFDVKD come from the germline V gene. The CDR3 region has the DNA TGTGCCACCGAATACCCCTCGGGGGCGTGCGCGGGAGACTTCACAGATACGCAGTATTTT. Translated: CATEYPSGACAGDFTDTQYF.

This chain links TRBV5-1 with TRBJ1-2; 9 bases agree with TRBD1. Germline CDR1 reads SGHRS; CDR2 reads YFSETQ. With V trimmed by 2 bases and J by 6 bases, 8 bases remained unmatched. The length of the CDR3 is 15 residues. The CDR3 loop reads CASSFDDRGEDGYTF. The CDR3, as DNA: TGCGCCAGCAGCTTTGACGACAGGGGGGAAGATGGCTACACCTTC.

The sample holds one count of this clone. The chain combines TRBV5-8 with TRBJ1-5; 11 positions match TRBD1. Trimming cost V 5 bases and J 7 bases; bases outside gene matches: 2. This CDR3 region has 13 residues. The germline V gene has CDR1 SGHTS and CDR2 YDEGEE. CDR3 sequence: CASRGTGGQPQHF. DNA of the CDR3: TGTGCCAGCAGAGGGACAGGGGGACAGCCCCAGCATTTT.

The chain couples TRBV5-6 to TRBJ1-2; weak D call: TRBD1 (5 bases). The CDR3 runs to 14 residues. Trimming removed 3 bases at V and 2 bases at J, with 11 bases between. Germline-derived CDR1 and CDR2 are SGHDT and YYEEEE. The CDR3 sequence is CASSWMGGNYGYTF. The CDR3 nucleotides are TGTGCCAGCAGCTGGATGGGGGGAAACTATGGCTACACCTTC.

This sequence joins TRBV5-1 and TRBJ1-5; D possibly corresponds to TRBD1 (5 bases). Germline CDR1 SGHRS, CDR2 YFSETQ. The V end was cut by 2 bases, the J end by 5 bases, with 8 bases between. This CDR3 is 13 amino acids long. The CDR3 here is CASSLQVDQPQHF. Here the CDR3 DNA reads TGCGCCAGCAGCTTACAGGTTGATCAGCCCCAGCATTTT.

The chain links TRBV19 to TRBJ2-3; a possible D gene is TRBD1 (6 bases). CDR1 and CDR2 (germline): LNHDA, SQIVND (reference sequence). The length of the CDR3 is 14 residues. The ends were cut back, 6 bases at V and 2 bases at J, with 12 bases in the middle. CDR3: CASSPGGSTDTQYF. DNA of the CDR3: TGTGCCAGTAGCCCTGGGGGCTCCACAGATACGCAGTATTTT.

V and J are TRBV12-3 or TRBV12-4 and TRBJ1-2; 9 bases match TRBD1. With 10 bases clipped from V and 7 bases from J, the junction kept 10 bases outside the gene matches. CDR3 length equals 13 residues. CDR3 residues: CATRPGTGSGYTF. The CDR3 DNA follows: TGTGCCACACGCCCAGGGACAGGGTCTGGCTACACCTTC.

The chain carries TRBV7-9 and TRBJ1-2; D is perhaps TRBD1 (6 bases). The CDR3 totals 13 residues. Trimming shortened V by 6 bases and J by 4 bases, and 12 bases separated the two germline ends. Germline V gene data show CDR1 as SEHNR and CDR2 as FQNEAQ (reference sequence). In DNA, the CDR3 is TGTGCCAGCAGAACAGGGAGCTCCTATGGCTACACCTTC. Protein: CASRTGSSYGYTF.

The J gene is TRBJ2-1, the V gene TRBV11-2; D remains ambiguous. Germline CDR1 is SGHAT and CDR2 is FQNNGV. The CDR3 is 16 amino acids. Trimming shortened V by 0 bases and J by 3 bases, and 12 bases separated the two germline ends. The CDR3 DNA sequence: TGTGCCAGCAGCTTAGATCTCTCTCGCAGCTACAATGAGCAGTTCTTC. Translating gives CASSLDLSRSYNEQFF.

This chain connects TRBV5-1 to TRBJ2-1; 8 positions match TRBD2. Looked up from germline, CDR1 is SGHRS and CDR2 is YFSETQ. This CDR3 region has 15 residues. With V trimmed by 4 bases and J by 4 bases, 7 bases remained unmatched. The CDR3 coding sequence is TGCGCCAGCAGCATCTTCAGCGGGGGATACAATGAGCAGTTCTTC. Translation gives CASSIFSGGYNEQFF.

The genes are TRBV10-3 and TRBJ1-1, with D possibly matching TRBD1 (5 bases). Trimming removed 1 base at V and 1 base at J, with 10 bases between. Looked up from germline, CDR1 is ENHRY and CDR2 is SYGVKD. CDR3 length: 15 residues. The CDR3 sequence: CAISEFGTWNTEAFF. CDR3 bases: TGTGCCATCAGTGAGTTTGGGACTTGGAACACTGAAGCTTTCTTT.

This clone was seen more than once but under ten times. The chain uses TRBV25-1 and TRBJ1-6; D is unresolved. With 2 bases removed from V and 6 bases from J, the gap between germline ends came to 8 bases. The CDR3 consists of 14 residues. Germline values: CDR1 MGHDK, CDR2 SYGVNS. The CDR3 region is CASSEQTSNSPLHF. The CDR3 nucleotides are TGTGCCAGCAGTGAACAGACAAGTAATTCACCCCTCCACTTT.